This TCR beta chain came from a study of T cell changes during pregnancy in multiple sclerosis. Clones were sequenced by immunoSEQ multiplex PCR, and TCRdb holds only the in-frame ones, with some missing. The sample holds fewer than 140,000 clones, about 90% seen once. The germline gives CDR1 SGHNT, CDR2 YYREEE (reference sequence). CDR3 size: 14 residues. V shed 0 bases and J shed 2 bases, with 6 bases lying between them. This clonotype was sampled from a female donor with multiple sclerosis, enrolled in a pregnancy study. The gene calls are TRBV5-4 and TRBJ2-1; D might be TRBD1 (6 bases). The sequences come from peripheral blood, collected before pregnancy. The CDR3 DNA reads TGTGCCAGCAGCTTGGGGACAGCCTACAATGAGCAGTTCTTC. It specifies CASSLGTAYNEQFF.